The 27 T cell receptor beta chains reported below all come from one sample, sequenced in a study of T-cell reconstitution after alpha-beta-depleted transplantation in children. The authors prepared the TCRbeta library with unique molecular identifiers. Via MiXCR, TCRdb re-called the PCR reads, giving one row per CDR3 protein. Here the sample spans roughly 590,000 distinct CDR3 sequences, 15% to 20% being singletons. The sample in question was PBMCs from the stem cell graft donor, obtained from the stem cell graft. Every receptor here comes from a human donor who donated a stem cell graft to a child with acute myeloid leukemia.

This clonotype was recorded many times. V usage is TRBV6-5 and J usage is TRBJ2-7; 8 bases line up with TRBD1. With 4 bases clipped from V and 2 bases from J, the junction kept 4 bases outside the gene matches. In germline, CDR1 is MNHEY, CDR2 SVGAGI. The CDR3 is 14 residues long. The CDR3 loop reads CASSWTGLTYEQYF. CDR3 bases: TGTGCCAGCAGTTGGACAGGGCTTACCTACGAGCAGTACTTC.

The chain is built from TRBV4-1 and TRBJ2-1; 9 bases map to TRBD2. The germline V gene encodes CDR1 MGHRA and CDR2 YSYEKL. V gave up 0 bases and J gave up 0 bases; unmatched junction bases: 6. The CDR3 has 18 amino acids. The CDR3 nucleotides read TGCGCCAGCAGCCAAGAGCCTAGCGGGGTGGGCTCCTACAATGAGCAGTTCTTC. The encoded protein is CASSQEPSGVGSYNEQFF.

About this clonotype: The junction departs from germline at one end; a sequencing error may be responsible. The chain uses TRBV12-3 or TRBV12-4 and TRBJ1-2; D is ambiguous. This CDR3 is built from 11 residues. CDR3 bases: TGTGCCAGCAGTTTATTCCCGATCGTATCCTTC. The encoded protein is CASSLFPIVSF.

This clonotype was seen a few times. The CDR3 protein is CATSDRRQGNQETQYF. CDR3 in DNA: TGTGCCACCAGTGACCGCCGACAGGGGAACCAAGAGACCCAGTACTTC. This chain connects TRBV24-1 to TRBJ2-5, with 8 bases identical to TRBD1. Germline values: CDR1 KGHDR, CDR2 SFDVKD. CDR3 length equals 16 residues. The V segment lost 4 bases and the J segment 0 bases; nucleotides outside the gene matches: 6.

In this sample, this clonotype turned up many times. CDR3 residues: CASSLMDRTYEQYF. The CDR3 nucleotides are TGCGCCAGCAGCTTAATGGACAGAACCTACGAGCAGTACTTC. The chain couples TRBV5-1 to TRBJ2-7; maybe TRBD1 (6 bases). Looked up from germline, CDR1 is SGHRS and CDR2 is YFSETQ. With 2 bases removed from V and 2 bases from J, the gap between germline ends came to 11 bases. This CDR3 spans 14 amino acids. Looking up the rest from reference TRBV5-1 and TRBJ2-7 gives the full variable domain: KAGVTQTPRYLIKTRGQQVTLSCSPISGHRSVSWYQQTPGQGLQFLFEYFSETQRNKGNFPGRFSGRQFSNSRSEMNVSTLELGDSALYLCASSLMDRTYEQYFGPGTRLTVT.

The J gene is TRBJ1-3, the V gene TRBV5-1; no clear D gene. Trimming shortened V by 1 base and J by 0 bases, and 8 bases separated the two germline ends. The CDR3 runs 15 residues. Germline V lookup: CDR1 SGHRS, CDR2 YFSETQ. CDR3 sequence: CASSLPRDSGNTIYF. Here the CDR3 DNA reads TGCGCCAGCAGCTTGCCTAGGGACTCTGGAAACACCATATATTTT.

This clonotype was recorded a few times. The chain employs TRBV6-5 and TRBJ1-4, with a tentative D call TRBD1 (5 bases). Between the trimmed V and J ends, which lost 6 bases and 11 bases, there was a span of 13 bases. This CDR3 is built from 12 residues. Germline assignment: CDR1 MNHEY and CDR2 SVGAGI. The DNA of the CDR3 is TGTGCCAGCAGCCAGGGTGATCTTAAACTGTTTTTT. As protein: CASSQGDLKLFF.

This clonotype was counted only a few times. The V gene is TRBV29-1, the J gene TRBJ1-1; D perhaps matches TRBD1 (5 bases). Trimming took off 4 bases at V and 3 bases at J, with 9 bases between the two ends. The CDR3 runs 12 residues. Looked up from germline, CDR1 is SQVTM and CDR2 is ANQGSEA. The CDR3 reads CSVGRGDTEAFF. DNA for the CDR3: TGCAGCGTTGGGCGGGGGGACACTGAAGCTTTCTTT.

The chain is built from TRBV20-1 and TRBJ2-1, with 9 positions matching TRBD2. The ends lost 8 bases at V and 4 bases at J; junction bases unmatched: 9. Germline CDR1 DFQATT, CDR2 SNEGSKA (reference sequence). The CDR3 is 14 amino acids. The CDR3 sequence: CSTFGAGGYNEQFF. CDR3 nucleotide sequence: TGCAGTACCTTTGGAGCGGGGGGTTACAATGAGCAGTTCTTC.

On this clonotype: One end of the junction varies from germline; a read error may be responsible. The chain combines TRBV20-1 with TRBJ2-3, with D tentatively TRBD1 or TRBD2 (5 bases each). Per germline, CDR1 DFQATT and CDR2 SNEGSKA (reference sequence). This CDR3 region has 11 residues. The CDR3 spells CSAGDEEGMHF. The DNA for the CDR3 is TGCAGTGCTGGGGATGAAGAGGGGATGCATTTT.

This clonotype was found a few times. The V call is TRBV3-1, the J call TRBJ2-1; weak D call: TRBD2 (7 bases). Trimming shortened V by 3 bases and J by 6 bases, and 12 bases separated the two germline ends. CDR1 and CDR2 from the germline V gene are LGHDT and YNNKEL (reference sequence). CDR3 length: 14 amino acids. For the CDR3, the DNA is TGTGCCAGCAGCCAGGGCGGGGGCCTCAATGAGCAGTTCTTC. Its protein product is CASSQGGGLNEQFF.

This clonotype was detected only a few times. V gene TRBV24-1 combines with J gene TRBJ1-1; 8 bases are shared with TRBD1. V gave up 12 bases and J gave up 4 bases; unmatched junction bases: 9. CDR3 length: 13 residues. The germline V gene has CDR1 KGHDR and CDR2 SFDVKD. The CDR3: CASKQGGSTEAFF. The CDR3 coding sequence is TGTGCCTCAAAACAGGGGGGGAGCACTGAAGCTTTCTTT.

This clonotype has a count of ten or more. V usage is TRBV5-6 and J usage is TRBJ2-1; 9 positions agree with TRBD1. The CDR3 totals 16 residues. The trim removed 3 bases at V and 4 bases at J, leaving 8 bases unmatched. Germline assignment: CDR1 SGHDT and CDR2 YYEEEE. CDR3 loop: CASSSLTGGVYNEQFF. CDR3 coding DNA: TGTGCCAGCAGCTCCCTGACAGGGGGTGTTTACAATGAGCAGTTCTTC.

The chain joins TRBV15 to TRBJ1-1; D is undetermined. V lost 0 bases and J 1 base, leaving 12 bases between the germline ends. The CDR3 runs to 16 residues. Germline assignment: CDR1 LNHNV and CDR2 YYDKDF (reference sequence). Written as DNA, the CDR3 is TGTGCCACCAGCAGAGATCACCCCAGTAAGAACACTGAAGCTTTCTTT. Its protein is CATSRDHPSKNTEAFF.

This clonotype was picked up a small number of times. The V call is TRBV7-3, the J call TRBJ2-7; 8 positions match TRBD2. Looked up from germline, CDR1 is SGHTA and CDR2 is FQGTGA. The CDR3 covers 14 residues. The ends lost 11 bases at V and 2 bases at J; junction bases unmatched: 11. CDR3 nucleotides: TGTGCCTCAGCTAAAGCGGGGGAACCCTACGAGCAGTACTTC. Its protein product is CASAKAGEPYEQYF.

In DNA, the CDR3 is TGTGCCAGCAGCCACACCCCTGCGAGCTCCTACAATGAGCAGTTCTTC. As protein: CASSHTPASSYNEQFF. The rearrangement uses TRBV11-2 and TRBJ2-1; unclear D gene. Germline V gives CDR1 SGHAT, CDR2 FQNNGV. The CDR3 extends over 16 amino acids. V lost 5 bases to trimming and J lost 0 bases, with 14 bases between them.

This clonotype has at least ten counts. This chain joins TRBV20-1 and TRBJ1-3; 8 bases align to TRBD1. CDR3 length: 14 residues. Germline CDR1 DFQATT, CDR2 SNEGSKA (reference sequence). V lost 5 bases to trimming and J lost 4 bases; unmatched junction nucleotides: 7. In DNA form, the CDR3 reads TGCAGTGCTCCATACCAGGGGGCGGGAAACACCATATATTTT. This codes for CSAPYQGAGNTIYF.

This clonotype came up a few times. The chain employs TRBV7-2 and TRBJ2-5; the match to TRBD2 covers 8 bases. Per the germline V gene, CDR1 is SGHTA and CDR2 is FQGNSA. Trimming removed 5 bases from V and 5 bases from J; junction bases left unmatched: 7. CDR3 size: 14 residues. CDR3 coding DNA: TGTGCCAGCAGCACTAGAGCGGGGGTGGAGACCCAGTACTTC. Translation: CASSTRAGVETQYF.

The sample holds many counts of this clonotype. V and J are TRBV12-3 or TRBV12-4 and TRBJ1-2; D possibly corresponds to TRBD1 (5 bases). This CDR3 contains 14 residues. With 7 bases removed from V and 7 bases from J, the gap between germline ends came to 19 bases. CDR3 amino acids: CASTYRRRAGGYTF. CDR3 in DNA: TGTGCCAGCACCTATAGGCGCAGGGCGGGTGGCTACACCTTC.

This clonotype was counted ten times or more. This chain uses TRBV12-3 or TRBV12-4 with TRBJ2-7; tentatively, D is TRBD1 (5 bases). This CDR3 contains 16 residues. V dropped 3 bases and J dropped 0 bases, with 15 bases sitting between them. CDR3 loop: CASSLWTDKSSYEQYF. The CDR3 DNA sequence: TGTGCCAGCAGTTTGTGGACGGACAAGAGCTCCTACGAGCAGTACTTC.

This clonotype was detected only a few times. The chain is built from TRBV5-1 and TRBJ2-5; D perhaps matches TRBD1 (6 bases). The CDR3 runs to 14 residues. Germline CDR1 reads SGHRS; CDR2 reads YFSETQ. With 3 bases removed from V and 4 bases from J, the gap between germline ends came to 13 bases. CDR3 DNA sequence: TGCGCCAGCAGCTATCCAGGGGTGGGAGAGACCCAGTACTTC. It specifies CASSYPGVGETQYF.

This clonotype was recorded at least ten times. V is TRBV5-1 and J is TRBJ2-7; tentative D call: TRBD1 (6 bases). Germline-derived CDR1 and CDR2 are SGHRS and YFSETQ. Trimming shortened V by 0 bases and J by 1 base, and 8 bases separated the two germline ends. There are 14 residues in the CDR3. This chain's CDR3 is CASSLDRASYEQYV. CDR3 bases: TGCGCCAGCAGCTTGGACAGGGCTTCCTACGAGCAGTACGTC.

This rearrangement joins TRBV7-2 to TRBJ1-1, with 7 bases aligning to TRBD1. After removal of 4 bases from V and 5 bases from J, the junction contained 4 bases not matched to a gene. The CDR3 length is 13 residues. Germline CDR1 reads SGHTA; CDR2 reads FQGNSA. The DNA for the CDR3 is TGTGCCAGCAGCTACGACAGGGATACTGAAGCTTTCTTT. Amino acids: CASSYDRDTEAFF.

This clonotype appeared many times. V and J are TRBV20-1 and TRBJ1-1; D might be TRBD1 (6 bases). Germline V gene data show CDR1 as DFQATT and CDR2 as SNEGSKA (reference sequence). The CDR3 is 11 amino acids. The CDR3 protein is CSGGQNTEAFF. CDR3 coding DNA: TGCAGCGGGGGACAGAACACTGAAGCTTTCTTT.

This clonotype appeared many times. The CDR3 region is CSVAQGASYNEQFF. The CDR3 coding sequence is TGCAGCGTTGCTCAGGGGGCCTCCTACAATGAGCAGTTCTTC. The chain employs TRBV29-1 and TRBJ2-1, with TRBD1 matching over 8 bases. Germline V gene lookup returns CDR1 SQVTM and CDR2 ANQGSEA. The CDR3 is made up of 14 amino acids. The V segment lost 4 bases and the J segment 0 bases; nucleotides outside the gene matches: 2.

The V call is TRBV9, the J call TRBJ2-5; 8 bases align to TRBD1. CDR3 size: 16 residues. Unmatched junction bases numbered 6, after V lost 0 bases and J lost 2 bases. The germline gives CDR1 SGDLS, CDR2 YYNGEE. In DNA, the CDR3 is TGTGCCAGCAGCGTAGCGGACAGGGAAACACAAGAGACCCAGTACTTC. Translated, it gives CASSVADRETQETQYF.

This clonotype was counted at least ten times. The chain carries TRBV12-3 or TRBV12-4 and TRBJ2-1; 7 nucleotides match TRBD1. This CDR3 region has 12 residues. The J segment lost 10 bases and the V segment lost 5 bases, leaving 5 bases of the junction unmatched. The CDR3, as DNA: TGTGCCAGCAGTCCCCACAGGGGCGAGCAGTTCTTC. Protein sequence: CASSPHRGEQFF.